These 30 T cell receptor beta chains were sequenced from one sample in a study of cytomegalovirus exposure and HLA in healthy donors. Sequencing used immunoSEQ multiplex PCR; TCRdb keeps in-frame clones, though not all of them. Here the sample spans 150,000 to 200,000 clones, roughly 86% being singletons. Sample: PBMCs. All receptors derive from a man younger than 35 in good health and CMV-seropositive.

A word on this clone: Other DNA sequences in this sample translate to the same CDR3. This chain links TRBV25-1 with TRBJ2-1; no clear D. The CDR3 contains 11 residues. Germline V gene lookup returns CDR1 MGHDK and CDR2 SYGVNS. With 5 bases removed from V and 8 bases from J, the gap between germline ends came to 7 bases. The CDR3 protein is CASSLGDEQFF. The CDR3 region has the DNA TGTGCCAGCAGTCTCGGTGATGAGCAGTTCTTC. Full variable domain (remainder filled in from reference TRBV25-1 and TRBJ2-1): EADIYQTPRYLVIGTGKKITLECSQTMGHDKMYWYQQDPGMELHLIHYSYGVNSTEKGDLSSESTVSRIRTEHFPLTLESARPSHTSQYLCASSLGDEQFFGPGTRLTVL.

The V and J genes are TRBV4-3 and TRBJ2-7, with 10 bases lining up with TRBD2. Germline trimming cut 4 bases from V and 2 bases from J; bases unmatched to any gene: 5. Looked up from germline, CDR1 is LGHNA and CDR2 is YSLEER. The CDR3 is 15 amino acids. This CDR3 reads CASSPGTSATYEQYF. The CDR3 region has the DNA TGCGCCAGCAGCCCCGGGACTAGCGCGACCTACGAGCAGTACTTC.

In its sample, this clone was seen a few times. The chain combines TRBV4-2 with TRBJ2-7; 10 nucleotides align to TRBD2. Trimming at V came to 8 bases and at J to 4 bases, leaving 11 bases not matched to a gene. This CDR3 is built from 15 residues. Germline V lookup: CDR1 LGHNA, CDR2 YNFKEQ. The CDR3, as DNA: TGTGCCAGCGCCTATGGAGCGGGAGGGGGGTACGAGCAGTACTTC. It translates to CASAYGAGGGYEQYF.

The chain joins TRBV30 to TRBJ1-6; tentative D call: TRBD1 (5 bases). CDR1 and CDR2 (germline): GTSNPN, SVGIG (reference sequence). The CDR3 is 14 amino acids. V lost 2 bases to trimming and J lost 7 bases, with 12 bases between them. CDR3 coding DNA: TGTGCCTGGAGTTTGGCGGGGGGAAATTCACCCCTCCACTTT. Residues: CAWSLAGGNSPLHF.

This chain joins TRBV10-3 and TRBJ2-5; 7 nucleotides line up with TRBD2. V dropped 4 bases and J dropped 2; count of bases not matched to a gene: 7. Per the germline V gene, CDR1 is ENHRY and CDR2 is SYGVKD. The CDR3 covers 15 residues. The CDR3 loop reads CAISGDYLRQETQYF. The CDR3, as DNA: TGTGCCATCAGTGGGGACTACCTAAGGCAAGAGACCCAGTACTTC.

The V gene is TRBV10-3, the J gene TRBJ2-7; 10 bases match TRBD1. The CDR3 consists of 13 residues. The J segment lost 6 bases and the V segment lost 6 bases, leaving 5 bases of the junction unmatched. Germline V gene sequence: CDR1 ENHRY, CDR2 SYGVKD. The CDR3 here is CAISQGQGSEQYF. CDR3 in DNA: TGTGCCATCAGCCAGGGACAGGGGAGCGAGCAGTACTTC.

The chain links TRBV7-3 to TRBJ2-7; 12 bases match TRBD1. Germline CDR1 reads SGHTA; CDR2 reads FQGTGA. This CDR3 region has 14 residues. V lost 5 bases to trimming and J lost 6 bases; unmatched junction nucleotides: 5. The CDR3, as DNA: TGTGCCAGCAGCACCGGGACAGGGGGCCTCGAGCAGTACTTC. It specifies CASSTGTGGLEQYF.

This clone was counted once. This chain connects TRBV19 to TRBJ1-2, with D perhaps TRBD1 (6 bases). Looked up from germline, CDR1 is LNHDA and CDR2 is SQIVND (reference sequence). V was shortened by 2 bases and J by 5 bases, with 9 bases between the two germline ends. This CDR3 is 13 amino acids long. CDR3 bases: TGTGCCAGTAGTATAACAGGGCTGTATGGCTACACCTTC. Translating gives CASSITGLYGYTF.

The rearrangement joins TRBV27 to TRBJ2-3; 10 bases align to TRBD2. J gave up 3 bases and V 3 bases, and 12 bases lay outside the gene matches. Germline loops: CDR1 MNHEY, CDR2 SMNVEV (reference sequence). The CDR3 is made up of 18 amino acids. CDR3 DNA: TGTGCCAGCAGTTTGTCCCTACCGAATAGCGGGAGGACAGATACGCAGTATTTT. Translation gives CASSLSLPNSGRTDTQYF.

The chain links TRBV5-1 to TRBJ2-7; 9 bases are shared with TRBD2. In germline, CDR1 is SGHRS, CDR2 YFSETQ. After removal of 2 bases from V and 5 bases from J, the junction contained 8 bases not matched to a gene. The CDR3 runs 15 residues. CDR3: CASSFVSGRWDEQYF. CDR3 DNA: TGCGCCAGCAGCTTCGTAAGCGGGAGGTGGGACGAGCAGTACTTC. The variable domain in full, completed from reference TRBV5-1 and TRBJ2-7, reads KAGVTQTPRYLIKTRGQQVTLSCSPISGHRSVSWYQQTPGQGLQFLFEYFSETQRNKGNFPGRFSGRQFSNSRSEMNVSTLELGDSALYLCASSFVSGRWDEQYFGPGTRLTVT.

This chain connects TRBV15 to TRBJ1-1, with unresolved D. The germline gives CDR1 LNHNV, CDR2 YYDKDF (reference sequence). CDR3 length: 14 amino acids. The V end was cut by 0 bases, the J end by 1 base, with 6 bases between. The CDR3 sequence: CATSRDPQNTEAFF. The DNA of the CDR3 is TGTGCCACCAGCAGAGATCCCCAGAACACTGAAGCTTTCTTT.

A remark on this clone: At the DNA level, this CDR3 is encoded by other sequences in the same sample as well. This sequence joins TRBV7-9 and TRBJ2-1; D ambiguous. V lost 3 bases, J lost 3 bases, and 6 bases lay in between. Germline CDR1 SEHNR, CDR2 FQNEAQ (reference sequence). This CDR3 has 13 residues. The CDR3: CASSFSSYNEQFF. The CDR3 DNA reads as TGTGCCAGCAGCTTTTCTAGCTACAATGAGCAGTTCTTC. Supplemented by reference TRBV7-9 and TRBJ2-1, the full variable domain reads DTGVSQNPRHKITKRGQNVTFRCDPISEHNRLYWYRQTLGQGPEFLTYFQNEAQLEKSRLLSDRFSAERPKGSFSTLEIQRTEQGDSAMYLCASSFSSYNEQFFGPGTRLTVL.

For this clone: The junction does not match germline at one end; this may be a read error. This sequence joins TRBV15 and TRBJ1-2; possible D gene TRBD1, 6 bases. The V gene's germline CDR1 is LNHNV and CDR2 YYDKDF (reference sequence). The CDR3 length is 14 residues. The CDR3 reads CATSRDTGQLFRLF. For the CDR3, the DNA is TGTGCCACCAGCAGAGATACAGGACAGCTCTTCCGGCTCTTC.

V gene TRBV7-2 combines with J gene TRBJ2-7; 9 bases map to TRBD1. CDR1 and CDR2 (germline): SGHTA, FQGNSA. V lost 2 bases and J lost 0; bases outside the gene matches: 2. The length of the CDR3 is 15 residues. The chain's CDR3 is CASSLLGQGSYEQYF. The CDR3 DNA reads TGTGCCAGCAGCTTACTGGGACAGGGCTCCTACGAGCAGTACTTC.

V usage is TRBV19 and J usage is TRBJ1-1, with D maybe TRBD1 (5 bases). V was cut by 11 bases and J by 1 base, with 17 bases left in between. Germline V gives CDR1 LNHDA, CDR2 SQIVND (reference sequence). The CDR3 is 14 residues long. CDR3 nucleotide sequence: TGTGCCGTGATAGGGTGGGGCGCGAACACTGAAGCTTTCTTT. It codes for CAVIGWGANTEAFF.

V usage is TRBV19 and J usage is TRBJ2-2; D possibly corresponds to TRBD1 (6 bases). Trimming shortened V by 6 bases and J by 0 bases, and 8 bases separated the two germline ends. CDR3 length: 14 amino acids. Germline V gene sequence: CDR1 LNHDA, CDR2 SQIVND (reference sequence). In DNA, the CDR3 is TGTGCCAGTAGGGACAGATCGAACACCGGGGAGCTGTTTTTT. Residues: CASRDRSNTGELFF.

In this sample, this clone turned up once. The chain recombines TRBV4-1 with TRBJ1-1; 7 nucleotides match TRBD1. V gave up 4 bases and J gave up 2 bases; unmatched junction bases: 4. The V gene's germline CDR1 is MGHRA and CDR2 YSYEKL. The CDR3 runs to 14 residues. The CDR3 DNA reads TGCGCCAGCAGCCGCGGACAGGTTAACACTGAAGCTTTCTTT. Translated: CASSRGQVNTEAFF.

The J gene is TRBJ2-7, the V gene TRBV5-4; D is unresolved. The CDR3 totals 12 residues. V lost 2 bases, J lost 6 bases, and 9 bases lay in between. Germline values: CDR1 SGHNT, CDR2 YYREEE (reference sequence). This CDR3 is CASSFVATEQYF. DNA for the CDR3: TGTGCCAGCAGCTTTGTGGCCACCGAGCAGTACTTC.

The chain carries TRBV9 and TRBJ2-3, with 9 bases lining up with TRBD2. The CDR3 is 15 amino acids. Looked up from germline, CDR1 is SGDLS and CDR2 is YYNGEE. V trimming: 1 base; J trimming: 3 bases; junction bases outside the gene matches: 3. As DNA, the CDR3 is TGTGCCAGCAGCGTACGTAGCGGGGGAACAGATACGCAGTATTTT. This translates into CASSVRSGGTDTQYF.

This sequence joins TRBV6-5 and TRBJ1-1, with a possible D match to TRBD1 (5 bases). Per germline, CDR1 MNHEY and CDR2 SVGAGI. The V end was cut by 5 bases, the J end by 3 bases, with 16 bases between. The CDR3 contains 15 residues. This CDR3 reads CASSRGGGGDTEAFF. CDR3 coding DNA: TGTGCCAGCAGTCGAGGCGGGGGAGGGGACACTGAAGCTTTCTTT.

This chain links TRBV15 with TRBJ1-1; no clear D gene. Per the germline V gene, CDR1 is LNHNV and CDR2 is YYDKDF (reference sequence). The CDR3 totals 14 residues. The germline V and J ends were trimmed by 0 bases and 4 bases, with 9 bases remaining between them. As DNA, the CDR3 is TGTGCCACCAGCAGAGATGCGGTGGGCACTGAAGCTTTCTTT. It codes for CATSRDAVGTEAFF.

The chain is built from TRBV9 and TRBJ2-7, with 9 bases identical to TRBD1. CDR1 SGDLS and CDR2 YYNGEE come from the germline V gene. Trimming removed 3 bases from V and 3 bases from J; junction bases left unmatched: 4. The CDR3 totals 14 residues. CDR3 sequence reads: CASSASTGGYEQYF. In DNA, the CDR3 is TGTGCCAGCAGCGCCTCGACAGGGGGCTACGAGCAGTACTTC.

This chain connects TRBV4-3 to TRBJ2-1; 7 bases align to TRBD2. The junction had 11 bases not matched to a gene; V was cut back by 1 base and J by 8 bases. Germline assignment: CDR1 LGHNA and CDR2 YSLEER. The CDR3 has 16 residues. The DNA for the CDR3 is TGCGCCAGCAGCCAAGGGGTTATCGGGGGGTTCCATGAGCAGTTCTTC. It encodes CASSQGVIGGFHEQFF.

The CDR3 coding sequence is TGTGCCAGCAGTTCGGGAGGGGGTAACTATGGCTACACCTTC. Translating gives CASSSGGGNYGYTF. The genes are TRBV28 and TRBJ1-2; D might be TRBD1 (6 bases). The length of the CDR3 is 14 residues. Between the trimmed V and J ends, which lost 4 bases and 1 base, there was a span of 10 bases. Germline V gene sequence: CDR1 MDHEN, CDR2 SYDVKM.

The rearrangement joins TRBV4-3 to TRBJ2-5, with 10 bases fitting TRBD2. CDR1 LGHNA and CDR2 YSLEER come from the germline V gene. Trimming removed 2 bases from V and 5 bases from J; junction bases left unmatched: 8. This CDR3 is built from 16 residues. For the CDR3, the DNA is TGCGCCAGCAGCCAAACGAGCGGGGGGGCGGAGGAGACCCAGTACTTC. It yields the protein CASSQTSGGAEETQYF.

This rearrangement joins TRBV27 to TRBJ2-3; a possible D gene is TRBD2 (6 bases). V lost 0 bases to trimming and J lost 6 bases, with 19 bases between them. The CDR3 has 17 amino acids. The germline V gene encodes CDR1 MNHEY and CDR2 SMNVEV (reference sequence). The chain's CDR3 is CASSLSPWSAGGDTQYF. In nucleotides, the CDR3 is TGTGCCAGCAGTTTATCGCCATGGAGCGCAGGAGGGGATACGCAGTATTTT.

The rearrangement joins TRBV2 to TRBJ2-7; D perhaps matches TRBD1 (5 bases). The CDR3 consists of 12 residues. The V end was cut by 7 bases, the J end by 2 bases, with 9 bases between. CDR1 and CDR2 (germline): SNHLY, FYNNEI. The CDR3 DNA reads as TGTGCCAGCACCAGGGAAACCTACGAGCAGTACTTC. The encoded protein is CASTRETYEQYF.

The chain has TRBV7-2 and TRBJ1-2, with 7 bases that match TRBD1. The CDR3 spans 14 residues. Germline CDR1 reads SGHTA; CDR2 reads FQGNSA. V was pared by 3 bases and J by 8 bases, with 9 bases of the junction left unmatched. CDR3 residues: CASSFPTGSKGYTF. The CDR3 DNA reads TGTGCCAGCAGCTTTCCGACAGGGAGTAAAGGCTACACCTTC.

The J gene is TRBJ2-3, the V gene TRBV9, with D perhaps matching TRBD2 (6 bases). Germline CDR1 and CDR2: SGDLS and YYNGEE. Trimming left V 0 bases short and J 0 bases short, with 11 bases between. The CDR3 is 16 amino acids. This chain's CDR3 is CASSVAMGTSTDTQYF. The CDR3 coding sequence is TGTGCCAGCAGCGTAGCAATGGGGACTAGCACAGATACGCAGTATTTT.

V usage is TRBV10-3 and J usage is TRBJ1-5, with D possibly being TRBD1 (5 bases). This CDR3 contains 14 residues. Per germline, CDR1 ENHRY and CDR2 SYGVKD. Between the trimmed V and J ends, which lost 8 bases and 3 bases, there was a span of 14 bases. CDR3 region: CAIGGVGSNQPQHF. The CDR3 DNA sequence: TGTGCCATCGGAGGGGTAGGGTCCAATCAGCCCCAGCATTTT.